These 7 T cell receptor beta chains were all obtained from the same sample, sequenced in a study of tissue T cells after allogeneic stem cell transplantation. Profiled with immunoSEQ multiplex PCR; TCRdb holds only in-frame clones, not every one. The repertoire holds about 4,000 clones, with just under 75% as singletons. This specimen consisted of left colon tissue, obtained at autopsy. The receptors were sampled from a woman aged 18 to 50 with breast cancer.

This chain joins TRBV19 and TRBJ2-3; 12 positions match TRBD2. CDR1 is LNHDA and CDR2 is SQIVND in the germline V gene (reference sequence). The J segment lost 4 bases and the V segment lost 4 bases, leaving 6 bases of the junction unmatched. The CDR3 is 16 residues long. The CDR3 bases are TGTGCCAGTAGTAAGCGACTAGCGGGAGAGCCAGATACGCAGTATTTT. It translates to CASSKRLAGEPDTQYF.

The chain combines TRBV10-3 with TRBJ2-5, with 10 bases aligning to TRBD1. Per the germline V gene, CDR1 is ENHRY and CDR2 is SYGVKD. V lost 4 bases to trimming and J lost 5 bases; unmatched junction nucleotides: 16. There are 18 residues in the CDR3. The CDR3, as DNA: TGTGCCATCAGTGCTCTACCGGTACCGACAGGGGGCGGGGAGACCCAGTACTTC. Its protein product is CAISALPVPTGGGETQYF.

This chain links TRBV14 with TRBJ2-3; a weak D match, TRBD2 (6 bases). This CDR3 region has 13 residues. Germline loops: CDR1 SGHDN, CDR2 FVKESK. Trimming cost V 4 bases and J 6 bases, with 11 bases left between them. The CDR3 loop reads CASSRFGGDTQYF. CDR3 coding DNA: TGTGCCAGCAGCCGCTTTGGGGGGGATACGCAGTATTTT.

V and J are TRBV29-1 and TRBJ2-1; D unclear. Germline V lookup: CDR1 SQVTM, CDR2 ANQGSEA. V lost 8 bases, J lost 4 bases, and 9 bases lay in between. The CDR3 is made up of 11 amino acids. As DNA, the CDR3 is TGCAGCCCTAAAACGTACAATGAGCAGTTCTTC. The encoded protein is CSPKTYNEQFF.

The chain carries TRBV7-2 and TRBJ1-2; TRBD1 might be the D (6 bases). The V end was cut by 5 bases, the J end by 6 bases, with 16 bases between. There are 14 residues in the CDR3. Germline V gene lookup returns CDR1 SGHTA and CDR2 FQGNSA. DNA of the CDR3: TGTGCCAGCAGCCTGGACGCAGGGGTTAATGGCTACACCTTC. It specifies CASSLDAGVNGYTF.

The CDR3 loop is CASSYIAGLMQYF. The CDR3 coding sequence is TGTGCCAGCAGTTACATCGCAGGACTCATGCAGTACTTC. The chain combines TRBV6-5 with TRBJ2-7; D perhaps matches TRBD2 (5 bases). CDR1 and CDR2 from the germline V gene are MNHEY and SVGAGI. Trimming took off 2 bases at V and 9 bases at J, with 14 bases between the two ends. The CDR3 consists of 13 residues.

CDR3 residues: CASSTSTGGTGELFF. The CDR3 DNA sequence: TGTGCCAGCAGCACTTCGACAGGGGGCACCGGGGAGCTGTTTTTT. The V gene is TRBV3-1 (or the pseudogene TRBV3-2), the J gene TRBJ2-2; 9 positions match TRBD1. CDR1 LGHDT and CDR2 YNNKEL come from the germline V gene (reference sequence). V shed 5 bases, J shed 4 bases, and the junction held 5 bases outside the gene matches. This CDR3 is 15 amino acids long.